These 15 T cell receptor beta chains came from one sample sequenced in a study of shared clonotypes between healthy human individuals. Clones were sequenced by immunoSEQ multiplex PCR, and TCRdb holds only the in-frame ones, with some missing. There are over a million clones in the sample; around four fifths occur only once, and less than 1.5% lies in the top ten. Specimen: memory CD4+ T cells sorted from blood. The subset was: CD45RA-negative fraction. All receptors derive from a man aged 18 to 29 in good health.

V is TRBV5-1 and J is TRBJ1-1; 10 nucleotides agree with TRBD1. CDR3 length equals 16 residues. Germline loops: CDR1 SGHRS, CDR2 YFSETQ. Trimming removed 5 bases from V and 5 bases from J; junction bases left unmatched: 12. CDR3: CASRPVGGQGRTEAFF. In DNA form, the CDR3 reads TGCGCCAGCAGGCCGGTTGGGGGACAGGGGAGGACTGAAGCTTTCTTT.

This chain connects TRBV10-3 to TRBJ2-3; unclear D gene. The CDR3 sequence is 13 residues long. V was trimmed by 2 bases and J by 7 bases, leaving 10 bases between them. CDR1 and CDR2 (germline): ENHRY, SYGVKD. The CDR3 sequence is CAISEGPQNTQYF. CDR3 sequence (DNA): TGTGCCATCAGTGAGGGTCCCCAGAATACGCAGTATTTT.

V and J are TRBV2 and TRBJ2-5; TRBD1 matches 9 bases. The junction had 9 bases not matched to a gene; V was cut back by 6 bases and J by 1 base. The CDR3 length is 16 residues. From germline, CDR1 is SNHLY and CDR2 FYNNEI. For the CDR3, the DNA is TGTGCCAGCAGGAGGGCTCCGGGACAGGGCCAAGAGACCCAGTACTTC. It is translated as CASRRAPGQGQETQYF.

This chain uses TRBV25-1 with TRBJ2-7; 9 bases align to TRBD1. The V and J ends lost 4 bases and 4 bases, in that order; junction bases with no gene match: 2. The CDR3 is 13 amino acids. The germline V gene encodes CDR1 MGHDK and CDR2 SYGVNS. The chain's CDR3 is CASSADRGYEQYF. In nucleotides, the CDR3 is TGTGCCAGCAGTGCCGACAGGGGGTACGAGCAGTACTTC.

CDR3 nucleotide sequence: TGTGCCAGCAGTCAACGTGGGACAGGGGTTAACGAGCAGTACTTC. Its translation: CASSQRGTGVNEQYF. The V call is TRBV6-1, the J call TRBJ2-7, with 10 bases fitting TRBD1. With 5 bases clipped from V and 5 bases from J, the junction kept 9 bases outside the gene matches. This CDR3 comprises 15 residues. From germline, CDR1 is MNHNS and CDR2 SASEGT.

Only a few counts were recorded for this clone. This sequence joins TRBV28 and TRBJ1-1; no firm D call. Trimming took off 6 bases at V and 1 base at J, with 12 bases between the two ends. The CDR3 sequence is 14 residues long. The germline CDR1 and CDR2 sequences are MDHEN and SYDVKM. This CDR3 is CASRWQRQNTEAFF. As DNA, the CDR3 is TGTGCCAGCAGGTGGCAGAGGCAGAACACTGAAGCTTTCTTT.

The chain combines TRBV5-1 with TRBJ2-3; 10 nucleotides agree with TRBD1. This CDR3 region has 15 residues. With 3 bases clipped from V and 3 bases from J, the junction kept 4 bases outside the gene matches. CDR1 is SGHRS, CDR2 YFSETQ, per germline. Written as DNA, the CDR3 is TGCGCCAGCAGCTCGACAGGGGGCGATACAGATACGCAGTATTTT. Encoded protein: CASSSTGGDTDTQYF.

V is TRBV5-1 and J is TRBJ2-2, with TRBD2 matching over 12 bases. Per the germline V gene, CDR1 is SGHRS and CDR2 is YFSETQ. V shed 3 bases and J 6 bases; nucleotides not matched to a gene: 12. The CDR3 consists of 18 residues. The CDR3 is CASSSTGTSGPFAGELFF. CDR3 in DNA: TGCGCCAGCAGCTCCACCGGGACTAGCGGGCCCTTCGCCGGGGAGCTGTTTTTT.

CDR3 sequence: CASSENRGIAGANVLTF. CDR3 in DNA: TGTGCCAGCAGTGAGAACAGGGGGATTGCTGGGGCCAACGTCCTGACTTTC. The chain carries TRBV2 and TRBJ2-6; the match to TRBD1 covers 8 bases. CDR3 length: 17 amino acids. Germline V gene data show CDR1 as SNHLY and CDR2 as FYNNEI. Unmatched junction bases numbered 6, after V lost 3 bases and J lost 2 bases.

The chain employs TRBV30 and TRBJ1-5; the D is unclear. The CDR3 covers 14 residues. V was shortened by 0 bases and J by 4 bases, with 10 bases between the two germline ends. The germline CDR1 and CDR2 sequences are GTSNPN and SVGIG (reference sequence). For the CDR3, the DNA is TGTGCCTGGAGTGTGTCGGCTCAGAATCAGCCCCAGCATTTT. Translation: CAWSVSAQNQPQHF.

The chain carries TRBV7-3 and TRBJ2-7, with D maybe TRBD2 (6 bases). Trimming shortened V by 2 bases and J by 5 bases, and 10 bases separated the two germline ends. Germline-derived CDR1 and CDR2 are SGHTA and FQGTGA. There are 13 residues in the CDR3. In nucleotides, the CDR3 is TGTGCCAGCAGCTTATCGGCGGGGAACGAGCAGTACTTC. This sequence encodes CASSLSAGNEQYF.

This chain uses TRBV9 with TRBJ2-3; 13 bases are a match to TRBD2. V lost 4 bases and J lost 2; bases outside the gene matches: 4. The germline V gene encodes CDR1 SGDLS and CDR2 YYNGEE. CDR3 length: 16 residues. CDR3 sequence reads: CASSPGTSGTTDTQYF. In DNA form, the CDR3 reads TGTGCCAGCAGCCCTGGGACTAGCGGGACCACAGATACGCAGTATTTT.

This sequence joins TRBV10-3 and TRBJ1-1, with 8 bases aligning to TRBD1. The CDR3 contains 14 residues. V was pared by 6 bases and J by 8 bases, with 11 bases of the junction left unmatched. The germline V gene encodes CDR1 ENHRY and CDR2 SYGVKD. The CDR3 reads CAIRAGQGGREAFF. CDR3 nucleotide sequence: TGTGCCATCAGAGCCGGACAGGGTGGAAGAGAAGCTTTCTTT.

J is TRBJ1-5 and V is TRBV6-1, with D hard to call. The CDR3 runs to 13 residues. V lost 6 bases and J 2 bases, leaving 8 bases between the germline ends. The V gene's germline CDR1 is MNHNS and CDR2 SASEGT. CDR3 sequence (DNA): TGTGCCAGCAGCGTTCAGGGCAATCAGCCCCAGCATTTT. This encodes CASSVQGNQPQHF.

This rearrangement joins TRBV7-3 to TRBJ2-3; the match to TRBD2 covers 8 bases. The CDR3 is 14 residues long. Germline loops: CDR1 SGHTA, CDR2 FQGTGA. Germline trimming cut 0 bases from V and 4 bases from J; bases unmatched to any gene: 0. This CDR3 reads CASSLTGGADTQYF. The CDR3 DNA reads TGTGCCAGCAGCTTAACCGGGGGGGCAGATACGCAGTATTTT.